Below, 29 T cell receptor beta chains from the same sample are listed, as sequenced in a study of T cell clones after liver transplantation. Repertoires were generated with immunoSEQ multiplex PCR, while TCRdb's copy carries only in-frame clones and drops some. Among over 45,000 clones listed, approximately 71% were seen once. The source was CD4+ T cells from blood, collected less than 70 months after liver transplant. All receptors come from a human patient who received a liver transplant. Some of the T cells may derive from the graft donor.

The genes are TRBV9 and TRBJ2-7; perhaps TRBD1 as D (7 bases). Germline V gene data show CDR1 as SGDLS and CDR2 as YYNGEE. V was pared by 4 bases and J by 6 bases, with 14 bases between. CDR3 length: 13 residues. CDR3 loop: CASSFDQGGEQYF. As DNA, the CDR3 is TGTGCCAGCAGCTTCGACCAGGGGGGCGAGCAGTACTTC.

The rearrangement uses TRBV30 and TRBJ2-4; D may correspond to TRBD1 or TRBD2 (5 bases each). Per germline, CDR1 GTSNPN and CDR2 SVGIG (reference sequence). The CDR3 has 14 residues. Trimming stripped 0 bases from V and 3 bases from J, with 9 bases between. The CDR3 region is CAWSVPGSKNIQYF. The DNA for the CDR3 is TGTGCCTGGAGTGTACCAGGGAGCAAAAACATTCAGTACTTC.

The chain is built from TRBV11-3 and TRBJ2-1; TRBD1 is a possible D gene (5 bases). Germline assignment: CDR1 SGHNT and CDR2 YENEEA. CDR3 length: 11 residues. V was trimmed by 5 bases and J by 9 bases, leaving 8 bases between them. Here the CDR3 reads CASSIRGEQFF. The CDR3, as DNA: TGTGCCAGCAGCATTAGGGGTGAGCAGTTCTTC.

This clone has a handful of counts. The identical CDR3 is also encoded by other nucleotide sequences in the sample. The chain employs TRBV10-3 and TRBJ1-2, with D uncertain. The CDR3 length is 12 residues. Germline lookup yields CDR1 ENHRY and CDR2 SYGVKD. Trimming left V 6 bases short and J 4 bases short, with 9 bases between. CDR3 in amino acids: CAISEQFYGYTF. DNA for the CDR3: TGTGCCATCAGCGAACAATTCTATGGCTACACCTTC.

Only a few counts were recorded for this clone. The J gene is TRBJ2-1, the V gene TRBV7-2, with D possibly TRBD1 on 5 matching bases. The germline V and J ends were trimmed by 1 base and 5 bases, with 6 bases remaining between them. This CDR3 is built from 13 residues. Germline loops: CDR1 SGHTA, CDR2 FQGNSA. The CDR3 region has the DNA TGTGCCAGCAGCTTAGAGGGGAACAATGAGCAGTTCTTC. It codes for CASSLEGNNEQFF.

This clone came up once. The chain has TRBV14 and TRBJ2-7, with a possible D match to TRBD1 (6 bases). The CDR3 consists of 15 residues. Trimming stripped 6 bases from V and 5 bases from J, with 20 bases between. In germline, CDR1 is SGHDN, CDR2 FVKESK. CDR3: CASSLLLTGSDEQYF. In DNA, the CDR3 is TGTGCCAGCAGTCTTCTACTTACAGGGAGCGACGAGCAGTACTTC.

The rearrangement links TRBV11-3 to TRBJ2-7, with 7 bases aligning to TRBD1. The CDR3 extends over 14 amino acids. Germline lookup yields CDR1 SGHNT and CDR2 YENEEA. Trimming removed 5 bases from V and 0 bases from J; junction bases left unmatched: 4. This CDR3 is CASSPGTASYEQYF. The DNA of the CDR3 is TGTGCCAGCAGCCCTGGGACAGCCTCCTACGAGCAGTACTTC.

The gene calls are TRBV7-9 and TRBJ1-1; D gene uncertain. The CDR3 length is 12 residues. The germline CDR1 and CDR2 sequences are SEHNR and FQNEAQ (reference sequence). V was trimmed by 5 bases and J by 7 bases, leaving 11 bases between them. The CDR3 reads CASSRGRGEAFF. The CDR3, as DNA: TGTGCCAGCAGCCGTGGGCGGGGTGAAGCTTTCTTT.

V and J are TRBV7-2 and TRBJ2-7; TRBD2 is a possible D gene (6 bases). Deletions cut 1 base from V and 3 bases from J, with 13 bases between. The CDR3 totals 15 residues. Germline CDR1 is SGHTA and CDR2 is FQGNSA. The CDR3 sequence: CASSLGSGEVYEQYF. The DNA for the CDR3 is TGTGCCAGCAGCTTAGGCTCGGGGGAGGTCTACGAGCAGTACTTC. The variable domain in full, completed from reference TRBV7-2 and TRBJ2-7, reads GAGVSQSPSNKVTEKGKDVELRCDPISGHTALYWYRQSLGQGLEFLIYFQGNSAPDKSGLPSDRFSAERTGGSVSTLTIQRTQQEDSAVYLCASSLGSGEVYEQYFGPGTRLTVT.

The chain carries TRBV6-6 and TRBJ1-6; no clear D. V was trimmed by 10 bases and J by 0 bases, leaving 7 bases between them. This CDR3 comprises 13 residues. Looked up from germline, CDR1 is MNHNY and CDR2 is SVGAGI (reference sequence). CDR3 DNA: TGTGCCACCCAGCCCTCCTATAATTCACCCCTCCACTTT. This gives the protein CATQPSYNSPLHF.

J is TRBJ1-5 and V is TRBV19; 7 bases fit TRBD1. The CDR3 contains 14 residues. The ends lost 9 bases at V and 3 bases at J; junction bases unmatched: 8. Germline V gene lookup returns CDR1 LNHDA and CDR2 SQIVND (reference sequence). CDR3 DNA sequence: TGTGCCAGCGCAAAGGGGGCCTACAATCAGCCCCAGCATTTT. Translating it yields CASAKGAYNQPQHF.

This rearrangement joins TRBV6-6 to TRBJ1-1; no reliable D call. Trimming took 2 bases from V and 1 from J, leaving 8 bases between them. Germline CDR1 and CDR2: MNHNY and SVGAGI (reference sequence). The length of the CDR3 is 14 residues. CDR3 DNA sequence: TGTGCCAGCAGTTACCTAACAGCGAACACTGAAGCTTTCTTT. This translates into CASSYLTANTEAFF.

J is TRBJ2-6 and V is TRBV2, with D uncertain. From germline, CDR1 is SNHLY and CDR2 FYNNEI. V shed 6 bases and J shed 3 bases, with 6 bases lying between them. The CDR3 spans 13 residues. The CDR3 bases are TGTGCCAGCAGCCTCTTTGGGGCCAACGTCCTGACTTTC. Amino acids: CASSLFGANVLTF.

The V gene is TRBV6-5, the J gene TRBJ1-1; 7 bases map to TRBD1. The germline V gene encodes CDR1 MNHEY and CDR2 SVGAGI. J lost 9 bases, V lost 5 bases, and 9 bases had no gene match. This CDR3 comprises 13 residues. CDR3 DNA: TGTGCCAGCAGTAAGACAGGGTCCGTTCAAGCTTTCTTT. Amino acids: CASSKTGSVQAFF.

This sequence joins TRBV10-3 and TRBJ2-3, with TRBD1 matching over 7 bases. The CDR3 is 15 amino acids. Germline CDR1 is ENHRY and CDR2 is SYGVKD. Trimming removed 6 bases from V and 0 bases from J; junction bases left unmatched: 6. Written as DNA, the CDR3 is TGTGCCATCAGGGGGGACAGTTTTAGCACAGATACGCAGTATTTT. It yields the protein CAIRGDSFSTDTQYF.

This chain links TRBV19 with TRBJ1-6; D gene unclear. V was pared by 7 bases and J by 5 bases, with 18 bases between. CDR1 and CDR2 (germline): LNHDA, SQIVND (reference sequence). The CDR3 runs 16 residues. The CDR3: CASKSMGNENNSPLHF. The CDR3 coding sequence is TGTGCCAGTAAGAGTATGGGGAATGAGAATAATTCACCCCTCCACTTT.

This clone was found a few times. V is TRBV6-1 and J is TRBJ1-3; D remains unclear. This CDR3 spans 16 amino acids. Germline values: CDR1 MNHNS, CDR2 SASEGT. V was trimmed by 4 bases and J by 4 bases, leaving 17 bases between them. This CDR3 reads CASSGDYRVQGNTIYF. The DNA for the CDR3 is TGTGCCAGCAGTGGCGATTATCGGGTCCAGGGAAACACCATATATTTT.

The chain recombines TRBV5-6 with TRBJ1-2; TRBD1 agrees at 9 bases. With 3 bases clipped from V and 6 bases from J, the junction kept 3 bases outside the gene matches. The CDR3 is 13 residues long. Germline CDR1 SGHDT, CDR2 YYEEEE. CDR3 residues: CASSWDRAHGYTF. CDR3 bases: TGTGCCAGCAGCTGGGACAGGGCTCATGGCTACACCTTC.

This clone appeared once. The genes are TRBV5-1 and TRBJ1-1, with a weak D call TRBD1 (5 bases). The CDR3 contains 15 residues. Germline V gives CDR1 SGHRS, CDR2 YFSETQ. V lost 1 base to trimming and J lost 1 base, with 11 bases between them. CDR3 protein: CASSLKEGRNTEAFF. The CDR3 DNA reads TGCGCCAGCAGCTTGAAAGAGGGGCGGAACACTGAAGCTTTCTTT.

This sequence joins TRBV2 and TRBJ2-7, with a tentative D call TRBD1 (6 bases). CDR3 length equals 11 residues. V dropped 8 bases and J dropped 6 bases, with 11 bases sitting between them. The germline V gene has CDR1 SNHLY and CDR2 FYNNEI. CDR3 DNA sequence: TGTGCCAGCGGAGGACAGCTCGAGCAGTACTTC. Its translation is CASGGQLEQYF.

About this clone itself: The identical CDR3 is also encoded by other nucleotide sequences in the sample. The V and J genes are TRBV18 and TRBJ1-5; D unclear. The V end lost 2 bases, the J end lost 4 bases, and 6 bases lay between the germline ends. The CDR3 is 13 residues long. Per the germline V gene, CDR1 is KGHSH and CDR2 is LQKENI. DNA of the CDR3: TGTGCCAGCTCACCAGAAGGGAATCAGCCCCAGCATTTT. It translates to CASSPEGNQPQHF.

The chain employs TRBV7-9 and TRBJ1-2; a weak D match, TRBD1 (6 bases). The CDR3 is made up of 14 amino acids. In germline, CDR1 is SEHNR, CDR2 FQNEAQ (reference sequence). Trimming took 4 bases from V and 4 from J, leaving 13 bases between them. The CDR3 DNA follows: TGTGCCAGCAGCTCCCAGGGGTATGGCTATGGCTACACCTTC. This codes for CASSSQGYGYGYTF.

V is TRBV6-1 and J is TRBJ1-2; TRBD1 agrees at 7 bases. This CDR3 is 16 amino acids long. The junction had 11 bases not matched to a gene; V was cut back by 4 bases and J by 3 bases. Germline values: CDR1 MNHNS, CDR2 SASEGT. The CDR3 reads CASSGFSQGHHYGYTF. The CDR3 DNA sequence: TGTGCCAGCAGTGGGTTCTCACAGGGGCATCACTATGGCTACACCTTC.

The V call is TRBV11-2, the J call TRBJ1-6; D not resolved. The CDR3 consists of 13 residues. Germline V gene data show CDR1 as SGHAT and CDR2 as FQNNGV. V lost 2 bases and J 9 bases, leaving 8 bases between the germline ends. CDR3 in DNA: TGTGCCAGCAGCTTAAACAGTCCTTCACCCCTCCACTTT. Translating gives CASSLNSPSPLHF.

This chain links TRBV28 with TRBJ1-5, with a tentative D call TRBD1 (6 bases). The CDR3 extends over 15 amino acids. The germline CDR1 and CDR2 sequences are MDHEN and SYDVKM. Trimming removed 3 bases from V and 2 bases from J, with 11 bases in between. CDR3 region: CASSFFEGGNQPQHF. The CDR3 DNA is TGTGCCAGCAGTTTTTTTGAGGGGGGCAATCAGCCCCAGCATTTT.

This chain connects TRBV11-2 to TRBJ2-2; weak D call: TRBD2 (5 bases). The germline gives CDR1 SGHAT, CDR2 FQNNGV. With 0 bases removed from V and 4 bases from J, the gap between germline ends came to 12 bases. The CDR3 contains 16 residues. The CDR3 sequence is CASSLDEFAGTGELFF. The CDR3 bases are TGTGCCAGCAGCTTAGATGAATTTGCGGGCACCGGGGAGCTGTTTTTT.

This sequence joins TRBV6-5 and TRBJ2-5; perhaps D is TRBD1 or TRBD2 (5 bases each). Germline loops: CDR1 MNHEY, CDR2 SVGAGI. The V gene lost 0 bases and the J gene lost 4 bases, with 15 bases spanning the gap. This CDR3 has 16 amino acids. The CDR3: CASSYSLPWDGETQYF. As DNA, the CDR3 is TGTGCCAGCAGTTACTCTTTACCCTGGGACGGAGAGACCCAGTACTTC.

In its sample, this clone was seen a few times. The gene calls are TRBV5-3 and TRBJ2-7; TRBD1 might be the D (5 bases). TRBV5-3 is treated as an ORF (open reading frame) with a function not yet certain. The CDR3 extends over 15 amino acids. The V end was cut by 4 bases, the J end by 0 bases, with 14 bases between. CDR3 amino acids: CARSAGLFYSYEQYF. Written as DNA, the CDR3 is TGTGCCAGAAGCGCAGGGCTCTTCTACTCCTACGAGCAGTACTTC.

CDR3 protein: CASSESTGAYGYTF. CDR3 in DNA: TGTGCCAGCAGTGAATCGACAGGGGCCTATGGCTACACCTTC. This chain connects TRBV6-1 to TRBJ1-2, with TRBD1 matching over 8 bases. Germline V gene lookup returns CDR1 MNHNS and CDR2 SASEGT. J gave up 4 bases and V 2 bases, and 3 bases lay outside the gene matches. This CDR3 has 14 residues.